The 21 T cell receptor beta chains below come from one sample, sequenced in a study of shared clonotypes between healthy human individuals. Method: immunoSEQ multiplex PCR; TCRdb's copy keeps in-frame clones and lacks some. The repertoire consists of over 850,000 clones, with about four fifths occurring once and the leading ten covering 0.6% to 0.7%. Sequenced sample: memory CD4+ T cells from PBMCs. Regarding subset: CD45RA-negative fraction. The receptors were gathered from a man younger than 30 in good health. Some clones in this sample may be carry-over from other donors' samples.

The J gene is TRBJ2-5, the V gene TRBV5-1; TRBD2 aligns across 7 bases. Trimming took 4 bases from V and 5 from J; bases not matched to a gene: 8. CDR3 length equals 14 residues. Germline CDR1 and CDR2: SGHRS and YFSETQ. CDR3 in amino acids: CASSLGGEGETQYF. The CDR3 DNA is TGCGCCAGCAGCCTTGGAGGGGAGGGGGAGACCCAGTACTTC.

The V call is TRBV5-1, the J call TRBJ2-7; D remains unclear. The V gene's germline CDR1 is SGHRS and CDR2 YFSETQ. Trimming removed 1 base from V and 4 bases from J, with 6 bases in between. This CDR3 region has 12 residues. The CDR3 region has the DNA TGCGCCAGCAGCTTGATCGGGTACGAGCAGTACTTC. It is translated as CASSLIGYEQYF. The full variable domain, its missing parts supplied by reference TRBV5-1 and TRBJ2-7, is KAGVTQTPRYLIKTRGQQVTLSCSPISGHRSVSWYQQTPGQGLQFLFEYFSETQRNKGNFPGRFSGRQFSNSRSEMNVSTLELGDSALYLCASSLIGYEQYFGPGTRLTVT.

The chain links TRBV5-1 to TRBJ2-1, with a tentative D call TRBD2 (6 bases). Trimming stripped 7 bases from V and 6 bases from J, with 23 bases between. This CDR3 comprises 16 residues. Germline assignment: CDR1 SGHRS and CDR2 YFSETQ. The CDR3 is CASALDPGTALNEQFF. The CDR3, as DNA: TGCGCCAGCGCCTTAGATCCCGGGACTGCCCTCAATGAGCAGTTCTTC.

This chain joins TRBV6-5 and TRBJ2-7; TRBD2 matches 8 bases. CDR3 size: 15 residues. Per germline, CDR1 MNHEY and CDR2 SVGAGI. The ends lost 6 bases at V and 1 base at J; junction bases unmatched: 8. As DNA, the CDR3 is TGTGCCAGCAGGGGAGTCGGGGGGGGATCCTACGAGCAGTACTTC. Translating gives CASRGVGGGSYEQYF.

The chain couples TRBV27 to TRBJ2-2; D uncertain. The germline gives CDR1 MNHEY, CDR2 SMNVEV (reference sequence). V was shortened by 3 bases and J by 8 bases, with 22 bases between the two germline ends. The length of the CDR3 is 17 residues. For the CDR3, the DNA is TGTGCCAGCAGTTTCGTCGGTGGTACAGTGGCGAGGGGGGAGCTGTTTTTT. It encodes CASSFVGGTVARGELFF.

The chain has TRBV9 and TRBJ1-4; 8 bases match TRBD1. The CDR3 contains 17 residues. Unmatched junction bases numbered 5, after V lost 0 bases and J lost 1 base. Germline CDR1 SGDLS, CDR2 YYNGEE. The CDR3 DNA follows: TGTGCCAGCAGCGTAGCAGGCAGGGGGCTAACTAATGAAAAACTGTTTTTT. This translates into CASSVAGRGLTNEKLFF.

CDR3: CASNSNSGQGELFF. In DNA, the CDR3 is TGTGCCAGCAACTCTAACTCCGGACAGGGTGAACTGTTTTTT. The chain recombines TRBV6-5 with TRBJ1-4, with 8 bases lining up with TRBD1. Looked up from germline, CDR1 is MNHEY and CDR2 is SVGAGI. With V trimmed by 7 bases and J by 12 bases, 13 bases remained unmatched. The CDR3 is 14 residues long.

The CDR3 sequence is CASSLDRAGGNQPQHF. In DNA, the CDR3 is TGTGCCAGCAGCTTGGATCGGGCGGGGGGCAATCAGCCCCAGCATTTT. The V call is TRBV5-5, the J call TRBJ1-5, with D possibly TRBD1 on 5 matching bases. V lost 0 bases and J lost 2, with 12 bases in between. From germline, CDR1 is SGHKS and CDR2 YYEKEE (reference sequence). The CDR3 contains 16 residues.

The J gene is TRBJ2-3, the V gene TRBV2, with 9 bases identical to TRBD1. The CDR3 covers 15 residues. V lost 1 base to trimming and J lost 10 bases; unmatched junction nucleotides: 9. The V gene's germline CDR1 is SNHLY and CDR2 FYNNEI. CDR3 in amino acids: CASSEEQGARFPQYF. CDR3 nucleotide sequence: TGTGCCAGCAGTGAAGAACAGGGGGCGCGGTTTCCGCAGTATTTT.

The chain links TRBV5-4 to TRBJ2-7, with a tentative D call TRBD1 (6 bases). V was cut by 2 bases and J by 3 bases, with 15 bases left in between. This CDR3 region has 15 residues. Germline V lookup: CDR1 SGHNT, CDR2 YYREEE (reference sequence). CDR3 residues: CASSFRQGRFYEQYF. The CDR3, as DNA: TGTGCCAGCAGCTTTAGGCAGGGGCGCTTCTACGAGCAGTACTTC.

This clone has a count of ten or more. J is TRBJ2-5 and V is TRBV30, with D possibly being TRBD1 (6 bases). V was cut by 2 bases and J by 5 bases, with 12 bases left in between. CDR3 length equals 13 residues. Germline V CDR1 and CDR2: GTSNPN, SVGIG (reference sequence). This CDR3 is CAWSTLGAETQYF. CDR3 nucleotide sequence: TGTGCCTGGAGTACCCTGGGGGCTGAGACCCAGTACTTC. Complete variable domain (other parts from reference TRBV30 and TRBJ2-5): SQTIHQWPATLVQPVGSPLSLECTVEGTSNPNLYWYRQAAGRGLQLLFYSVGIGQISSEVPQNLSASRPQDRQFILSSKKLLLSDSGFYLCAWSTLGAETQYFGPGTRLLVL.

The V call is TRBV5-1, the J call TRBJ2-5, with 14 bases matching TRBD2. The CDR3 has 17 residues. Trimming cost V 0 bases and J 1 base; bases outside gene matches: 2. The V gene's germline CDR1 is SGHRS and CDR2 YFSETQ. The CDR3 DNA sequence: TGCGCCAGCAGCTTGGTGGGACTAGCGGGAGCCCAAGAGACCCAGTACTTC. Amino acid sequence: CASSLVGLAGAQETQYF.

The chain links TRBV5-1 to TRBJ2-7; maybe TRBD2 (5 bases). Deletions cut 3 bases from V and 2 bases from J, with 6 bases between. The CDR3 loop spans 12 amino acids. Germline V gene data show CDR1 as SGHRS and CDR2 as YFSETQ. The CDR3 bases are TGCGCCAGCAGCTCGAGGGCCTACGAGCAGTACTTC. Protein product: CASSSRAYEQYF.

This chain links TRBV6-5 with TRBJ1-2, with D uncertain. Germline V CDR1 and CDR2: MNHEY, SVGAGI. CDR3 length: 15 residues. Trimming removed 4 bases from V and 9 bases from J, with 21 bases in between. This chain's CDR3 is CASSSTVQNLRSYTF. CDR3 sequence (DNA): TGTGCCAGCAGTTCCACCGTACAAAATCTCAGGAGCTACACCTTC.

This chain links TRBV5-5 with TRBJ1-1, with no clear D. With 0 bases removed from V and 8 bases from J, the gap between germline ends came to 5 bases. This CDR3 has 11 residues. CDR1 is SGHKS, CDR2 YYEKEE, per germline (reference sequence). The CDR3 sequence: CASSLDGEAFF. The CDR3 nucleotides are TGTGCCAGCAGCTTGGACGGAGAAGCTTTCTTT.

The chain recombines TRBV30 with TRBJ1-1, with D possibly being TRBD1 (6 bases). Trimming took 4 bases from V and 2 from J, leaving 17 bases between them. From germline, CDR1 is GTSNPN and CDR2 SVGIG (reference sequence). This CDR3 region has 15 residues. The DNA of the CDR3 is TGTGCCTGGACGTGGCAGGGGCGATCTAACACTGAAGCTTTCTTT. Translating gives CAWTWQGRSNTEAFF.

In its sample, this clone was seen many times. Distinct nucleotide sequences in the sample also encode this CDR3. The chain carries TRBV6-5 and TRBJ2-2; possible D gene TRBD1, 5 bases. Germline loops: CDR1 MNHEY, CDR2 SVGAGI. CDR3 size: 15 residues. Trimming removed 5 bases at V and 4 bases at J, with 14 bases between. The CDR3 reads CASSRQGVVTGELFF. The CDR3 nucleotides are TGTGCCAGCAGTAGACAAGGGGTGGTCACCGGGGAGCTGTTTTTT.

This chain connects TRBV19 to TRBJ1-4; possible D gene TRBD1, 5 bases. Trimming pared 8 bases from V and 5 bases from J, leaving 9 bases between. This CDR3 contains 12 residues. CDR1 and CDR2 from the germline V gene are LNHDA and SQIVND (reference sequence). CDR3 residues: CASRRGNEKLFF. CDR3 sequence (DNA): TGTGCCAGTCGTAGGGGAAATGAAAAACTGTTTTTT.

For the CDR3, the DNA is TGTGCCAGCAGCTTGGCCTTTGGCCGCGTTGCCGGGGAGCTGTTTTTT. Its translation is CASSLAFGRVAGELFF. The gene calls are TRBV5-5 and TRBJ2-2; D gene uncertain. V was pared by 0 bases and J by 6 bases, with 15 bases between. Germline assignment: CDR1 SGHKS and CDR2 YYEKEE (reference sequence). The CDR3 spans 16 residues.

The chain joins TRBV10-3 to TRBJ2-1; D is unclear. The CDR3 contains 10 residues. CDR1 is ENHRY and CDR2 is SYGVKD in the germline V gene. V lost 9 bases and J lost 9, with 9 bases in between. The CDR3 DNA reads as TGTGCCATTGGACGCGTTGAGCAGTTCTTC. The encoded protein is CAIGRVEQFF.

This rearrangement joins TRBV5-1 to TRBJ1-2; D gene unclear. The V gene's germline CDR1 is SGHRS and CDR2 YFSETQ. This CDR3 comprises 16 residues. Trimming cost V 4 bases and J 0 bases, with 16 bases left between them. The CDR3 region is CASSPWTAITNYGYTF. CDR3 bases: TGCGCCAGCAGCCCCTGGACGGCTATAACTAACTATGGCTACACCTTC.